The 5 T cell receptor beta chains given below trace back to one sample, sequenced in a study of tumor and adjacent non-tumor tissue in lung cancer. A modified ARM-PCR protocol with three rounds of nested PCR amplified TCRbeta. TCRdb independently ran MiXCR on the multiplex PCR reads; one entry per CDR3 protein. The sample records 90,000 to 110,000 distinct CDR3 sequences, under 65% being singletons. The template was RNA from unsorted bulk tissue. This non-tumor lung sample came from over 3 cm beyond the tumor edge. Material: distant non-tumor lung tissue. Receptor source: a man aged 60-69 years with non-small cell lung cancer.

Comment on this clonotype: A much larger clonotype is one base distant, so this may be a read error. The rearrangement links TRBV24-1 to TRBJ2-1; a weak D match, TRBD1 (6 bases). Germline V gene data show CDR1 as KGHDR and CDR2 as SFDVKD. CDR3 length equals 16 residues. The DNA for the CDR3 is TGTGCCACCAGTGATTTTAGGTCAGGGGATCACAATGAGCAGTTATTC. As protein: CATSDFRSGDHNEQLF.

Concerning this clonotype: Since the CDR3 does not end with the conserved phenylalanine or tryptophan, this likely comes from a read error. The rearrangement links TRBV11-3 to TRBJ2-3, with D possibly matching TRBD2 (6 bases). The germline V gene has CDR1 SGHNT and CDR2 YENEEA. This CDR3 spans 14 amino acids. The CDR3 bases are TGTGTCAGCAGCTCGGGACTTGCCATAGATACGCAGTATTCT. Translated, it gives CVSSSGLAIDTQYS.

As regards this clonotype: A read error is possible here, since a much larger clone lies one base away. The V call is TRBV6-1, the J call TRBJ1-1, with D hard to call. V was shortened by 6 bases and J by 1 base, with 12 bases between the two germline ends. The CDR3 length is 14 residues. CDR1 and CDR2 from the germline V gene are MNHNS and SASEGT. CDR3 nucleotides: TGTGCCAGCAGGATAGGGTGGGGGAACACTGAAGCTTTCTTT. Translating it yields CASRIGWGNTEAFF.

Points on this clonotype: Sequence at one end of the junction differs from germline and may be a read error. This chain links TRBV6-1 with TRBJ2-7, with D maybe TRBD1 (6 bases). This CDR3 is built from 12 residues. Looked up from germline, CDR1 is MNHNS and CDR2 is SASEGT. DNA of the CDR3: TGCGCCAGCAGTAGGACAGATTACGAGCAGCACTTC. Translation gives CASSRTDYEQHF.

By share, this clonotype ranks as medium-sized. This chain joins TRBV12-3 or TRBV12-4 and TRBJ2-1; TRBD2 matches at 7 bases. The CDR3 covers 10 residues. With V trimmed by 11 bases and J by 14 bases, 9 bases remained unmatched. The CDR3 DNA follows: TGTGCCTCTAGCGGACCCTCGGAGTTCTTC. It codes for CASSGPSEFF.